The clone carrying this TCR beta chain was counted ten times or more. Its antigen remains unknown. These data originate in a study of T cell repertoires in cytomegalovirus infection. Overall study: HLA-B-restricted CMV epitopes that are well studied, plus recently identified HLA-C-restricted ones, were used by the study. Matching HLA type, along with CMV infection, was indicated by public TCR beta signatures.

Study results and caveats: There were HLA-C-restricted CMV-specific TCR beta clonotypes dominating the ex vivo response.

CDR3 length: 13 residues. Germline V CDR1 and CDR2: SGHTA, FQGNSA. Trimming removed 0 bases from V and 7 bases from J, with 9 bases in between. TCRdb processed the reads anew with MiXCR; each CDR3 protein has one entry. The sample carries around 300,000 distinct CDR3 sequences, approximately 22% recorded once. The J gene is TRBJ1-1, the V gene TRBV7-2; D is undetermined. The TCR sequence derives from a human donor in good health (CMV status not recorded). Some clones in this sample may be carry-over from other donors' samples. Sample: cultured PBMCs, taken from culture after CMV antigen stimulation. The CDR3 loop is CASSLAPRDEAFF. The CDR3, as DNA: TGTGCCAGCAGCTTAGCCCCACGGGATGAAGCTTTCTTT.